Below, one TCR beta chain is given with its context. What it binds is not known. The table came from immunoSEQ multiplex PCR; TCRdb's copy has only in-frame clones and leaves some out. The repertoire has approximately 150,000 clones, roughly 92% of them found once; the top ten carry 1.6%. The data originate from a study of T cell responses to AZD1222 COVID-19 vaccine. Study-wide background: Both about-4-week and about-12-week second-dose recipients were combined. Whole-study results and caveats: The study found Spike-specific TCR breadth and depth rose after two AZD1222 doses.

Germline trimming cut 1 base from V and 1 base from J; bases unmatched to any gene: 5. CDR3 size: 16 residues. Germline CDR1 and CDR2: LNHDA and SQIVND (reference sequence). The sample in question was peripheral blood, obtained on day 0 of AZD1222 vaccination. The chain recombines TRBV19 with TRBJ2-7, with TRBD1 identical over 9 bases. This TCR derives from an adult in good health. The CDR3 reads CASSIGTGEVSYEQYF. CDR3 bases: TGTGCCAGTAGTATAGGGACAGGGGAAGTGTCCTACGAGCAGTACTTC.